This T cell receptor beta chain was recovered during a study of Graves' ophthalmopathy and Graves' hyperthyroidism. Amplification from RNA transcripts yielded the TCR beta CDR3 regions. An initial RT-PCR round employing HTBI primers preceded a second-round multiplex PCR. TCRdb analysed the multiplex PCR reads with MiXCR anew, one entry per CDR3 protein. Here the sample spans about 640,000 distinct CDR3 sequences, roughly 41% being singletons. Under 3 months in duration, the ophthalmopathy in affected donors had moderate-to-severe activity, CAS ≥3 and NOSPECS ≥4. With 1 base clipped from V and 3 bases from J, the junction kept 3 bases outside the gene matches. The CDR3 loop spans 15 amino acids. CDR1 and CDR2 from the germline V gene are SGHTA and FQGTGA. The count of this clonotype is one. Its specificity is not known. Overall study results and limits: Clonotypes were expanded in thyroid at above 0.001 frequency, and most also appeared in blood.

Material for sequencing was peripheral blood. J is TRBJ2-5 and V is TRBV7-3; 9 nucleotides match TRBD2. The sequence was obtained from an adult man with Graves' ophthalmopathy. This CDR3 is CASSLSSGGKETQYF. CDR3 coding DNA: TGTGCCAGCAGCTTAAGTAGCGGGGGAAAAGAGACCCAGTACTTC.